This T cell receptor (beta chain) was captured by sequencing in a study of blood T cell repertoires in COVID-19. Study context: Sources were T cells, B-cell-depleted T cells, or PBMCs; the material itself was cDNA or gDNA.

Germline loops: CDR1 MNHEY, CDR2 SMNVEV (reference sequence). This CDR3 has 13 residues. The V and J ends lost 4 bases and 1 base respectively, with 7 bases between them. Profiling relied on immunoSEQ multiplex PCR, and the TCRdb table lists in-frame clones only, not all of them. The table records about 280,000 clones, nearly 90% of them present only once. The sequenced sample was PBMCs or T cells enriched from blood (not recorded which). The receptor was isolated from a woman aged 55-75 years who had recovered from COVID-19. This chain uses TRBV27 with TRBJ1-1; D is unresolved. The CDR3 bases are TGTGCCAGCAGTTCTGGGCGGAACACTGAAGCTTTCTTT. Its protein product is CASSSGRNTEAFF.